The T cell receptor (beta chain) described here comes from a study of blood T cell repertoires in COVID-19. Across the study: The analysed material was cDNA or gDNA that came from T cells, B-cell-depleted T cells, or PBMCs.

Profiled with immunoSEQ multiplex PCR; TCRdb holds only in-frame clones, not every one. Of fewer than 350,000 clones in the sample, approximately 81% were seen once. The CDR3 loop spans 12 amino acids. Trimming took 7 bases from V and 5 from J, leaving 11 bases between them. Sequencing was done on a sample of PBMCs or T cells enriched from blood (not recorded which). The gene calls are TRBV12-3 or TRBV12-4 and TRBJ1-1, with a tentative D call TRBD1 (5 bases). The clonotype comes from a woman in her twenties or thirties who had been exposed to COVID-19. CDR3 in DNA: TGTGCCAGCACCCATGGGGGGACTGAAGCTTTCTTT. This gives the protein CASTHGGTEAFF.